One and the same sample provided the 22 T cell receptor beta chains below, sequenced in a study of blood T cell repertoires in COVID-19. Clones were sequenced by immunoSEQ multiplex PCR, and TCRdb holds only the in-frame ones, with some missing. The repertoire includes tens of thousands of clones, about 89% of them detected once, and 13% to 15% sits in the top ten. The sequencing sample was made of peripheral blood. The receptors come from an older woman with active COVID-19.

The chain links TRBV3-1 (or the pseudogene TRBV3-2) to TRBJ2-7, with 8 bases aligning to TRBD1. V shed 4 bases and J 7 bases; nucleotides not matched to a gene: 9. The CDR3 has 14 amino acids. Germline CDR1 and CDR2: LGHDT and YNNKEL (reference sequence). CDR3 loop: CASSRGQEPWEQYF. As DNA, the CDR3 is TGTGCCAGCAGCCGGGGACAGGAACCCTGGGAGCAGTACTTC.

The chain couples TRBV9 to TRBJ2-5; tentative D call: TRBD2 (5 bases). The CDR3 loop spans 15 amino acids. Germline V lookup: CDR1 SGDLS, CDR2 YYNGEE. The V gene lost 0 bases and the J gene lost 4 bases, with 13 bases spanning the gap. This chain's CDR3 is CASSVGLAGVETQYF. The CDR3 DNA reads TGTGCCAGCAGCGTAGGGCTAGCCGGCGTAGAGACCCAGTACTTC.

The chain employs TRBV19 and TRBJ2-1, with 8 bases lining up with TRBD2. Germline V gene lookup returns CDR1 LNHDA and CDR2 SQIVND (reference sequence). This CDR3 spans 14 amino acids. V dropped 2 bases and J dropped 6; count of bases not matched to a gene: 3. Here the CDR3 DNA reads TGTGCCAGTAGTATAAGCGGGGGACCCAATGAGCAGTTCTTC. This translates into CASSISGGPNEQFF.

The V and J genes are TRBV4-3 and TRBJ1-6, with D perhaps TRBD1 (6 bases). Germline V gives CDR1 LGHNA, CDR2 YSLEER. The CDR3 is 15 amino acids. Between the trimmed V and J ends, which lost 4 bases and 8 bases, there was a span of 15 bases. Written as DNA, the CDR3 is TGCGCCAGCAGCCCGACAGGACGTTCCCATTCACCCCTCCACTTT. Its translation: CASSPTGRSHSPLHF.

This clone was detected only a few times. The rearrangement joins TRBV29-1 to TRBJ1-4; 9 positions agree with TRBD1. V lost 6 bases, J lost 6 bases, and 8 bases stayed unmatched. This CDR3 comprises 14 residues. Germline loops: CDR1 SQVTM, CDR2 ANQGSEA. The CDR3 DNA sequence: TGCAGCGTCGGGACAGGGTCGCAATATGAAAAACTGTTTTTT. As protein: CSVGTGSQYEKLFF.

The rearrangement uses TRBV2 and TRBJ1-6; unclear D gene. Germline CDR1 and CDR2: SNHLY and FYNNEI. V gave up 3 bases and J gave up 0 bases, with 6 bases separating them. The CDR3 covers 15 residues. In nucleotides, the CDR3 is TGTGCCAGCAGTGATATGTACTCCTATAATTCACCCCTCCACTTT. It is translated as CASSDMYSYNSPLHF.

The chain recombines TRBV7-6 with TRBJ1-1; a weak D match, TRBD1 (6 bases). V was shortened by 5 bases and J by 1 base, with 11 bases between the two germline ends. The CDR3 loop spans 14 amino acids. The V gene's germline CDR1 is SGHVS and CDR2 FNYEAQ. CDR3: CASSPGDGNTEAFF. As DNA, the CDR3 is TGTGCCAGCAGCCCAGGGGACGGGAACACTGAAGCTTTCTTT.

The CDR3 nucleotides read TGTGCCAGCAGCTTCGGACTAGCGGGGGGAACAGATACGCAGTATTTT. This translates into CASSFGLAGGTDTQYF. This chain connects TRBV7-2 to TRBJ2-3; 14 nucleotides agree with TRBD2. The CDR3 is made up of 16 amino acids. The junction had 2 bases not matched to a gene; V was cut back by 3 bases and J by 3 bases. Germline CDR1 and CDR2: SGHTA and FQGNSA.

The DNA of the CDR3 is TGTGCCAGCAGCTATGGGACTAGCGGGGTTCTCGAAGAGACCCAGTACTTC. Its protein is CASSYGTSGVLEETQYF. The gene calls are TRBV5-5 and TRBJ2-5, with 13 bases fitting TRBD2. The CDR3 loop spans 17 amino acids. Looked up from germline, CDR1 is SGHKS and CDR2 is YYEKEE (reference sequence). V gave up 3 bases and J gave up 3 bases; unmatched junction bases: 8. Combining the CDR3 with reference TRBV5-5 and TRBJ2-5 gives the whole variable domain DAGVTQSPTHLIKTRGQQVTLRCSPISGHKSVSWYQQVLGQGPQFIFQYYEKEERGRGNFPDRFSARQFPNYSSELNVNALLLGDSALYLCASSYGTSGVLEETQYFGPGTRLLVL.

CDR3 coding DNA: TGCAGTGCTAGTCAGGGGGCCACTGAAGCTTTCTTT. Translated, it gives CSASQGATEAFF. This chain links TRBV20-1 with TRBJ1-1; TRBD1 agrees at 8 bases. The CDR3 has 12 residues. Germline V gives CDR1 DFQATT, CDR2 SNEGSKA (reference sequence). Germline trimming cut 3 bases from V and 4 bases from J; bases unmatched to any gene: 1.

Written as DNA, the CDR3 is TGTGCCAGCAGCTTGTCACAGAACACAGATACGCAGTATTTT. Translation: CASSLSQNTDTQYF. V usage is TRBV5-4 and J usage is TRBJ2-3; D not resolved. This CDR3 region has 14 residues. The V end lost 1 base, the J end lost 2 bases, and 8 bases lay between the germline ends. Germline V lookup: CDR1 SGHNT, CDR2 YYREEE (reference sequence). Complete variable domain (other parts from reference TRBV5-4 and TRBJ2-3): ETGVTQSPTHLIKTRGQQVTLRCSSQSGHNTVSWYQQALGQGPQFIFQYYREEENGRGNFPPRFSGLQFPNYSSELNVNALELDDSALYLCASSLSQNTDTQYFGPGTRLTVL.

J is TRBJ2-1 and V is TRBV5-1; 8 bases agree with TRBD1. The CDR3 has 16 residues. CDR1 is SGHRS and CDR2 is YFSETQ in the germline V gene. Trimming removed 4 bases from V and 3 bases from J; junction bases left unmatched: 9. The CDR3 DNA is TGCGCCAGCAGCAAGACTACCGGGACAGGCTACAATGAGCAGTTCTTC. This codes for CASSKTTGTGYNEQFF.

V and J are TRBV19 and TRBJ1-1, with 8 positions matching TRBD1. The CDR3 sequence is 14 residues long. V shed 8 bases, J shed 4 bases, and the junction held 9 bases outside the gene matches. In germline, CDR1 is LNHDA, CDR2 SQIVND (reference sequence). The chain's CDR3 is CASWVGTGVTEAFF. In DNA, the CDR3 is TGTGCCAGTTGGGTTGGGACAGGAGTCACTGAAGCTTTCTTT.

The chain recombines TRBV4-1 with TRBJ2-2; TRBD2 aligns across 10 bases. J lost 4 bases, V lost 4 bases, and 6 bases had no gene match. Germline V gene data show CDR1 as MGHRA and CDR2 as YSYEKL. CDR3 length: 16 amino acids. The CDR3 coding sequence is TGCGCCAGCAGCCGGGAGACTAGCGGGTTCACCGGGGAGCTGTTTTTT. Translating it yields CASSRETSGFTGELFF.

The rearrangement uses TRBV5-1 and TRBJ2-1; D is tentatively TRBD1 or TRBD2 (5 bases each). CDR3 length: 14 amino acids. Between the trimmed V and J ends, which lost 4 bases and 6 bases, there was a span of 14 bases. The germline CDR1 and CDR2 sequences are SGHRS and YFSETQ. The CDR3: CASSLEVGPNEQFF. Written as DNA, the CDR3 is TGCGCCAGCAGCCTGGAGGTGGGGCCCAATGAGCAGTTCTTC.

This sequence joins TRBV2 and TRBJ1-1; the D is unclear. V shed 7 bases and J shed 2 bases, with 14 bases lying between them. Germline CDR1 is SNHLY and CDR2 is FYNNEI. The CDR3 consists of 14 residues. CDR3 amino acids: CASIRGGKNTEAFF. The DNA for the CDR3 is TGTGCCAGCATCCGCGGCGGTAAAAACACTGAAGCTTTCTTT.

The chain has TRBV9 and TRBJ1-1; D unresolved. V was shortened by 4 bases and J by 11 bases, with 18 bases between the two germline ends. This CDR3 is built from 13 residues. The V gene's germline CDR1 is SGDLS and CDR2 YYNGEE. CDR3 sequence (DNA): TGTGCCAGCAGCCTTAGGTCGGAGGGCCCGGCTTTCTTT. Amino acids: CASSLRSEGPAFF.

The CDR3: CASNTGTLPNQPQHF. The CDR3 bases are TGTGCCAGCAACACCGGGACACTTCCTAATCAGCCCCAGCATTTT. V is TRBV2 and J is TRBJ1-5; a possible D gene is TRBD1 (6 bases). This CDR3 is built from 15 residues. The ends were cut back, 7 bases at V and 4 bases at J, with 17 bases in the middle. Germline lookup yields CDR1 SNHLY and CDR2 FYNNEI.

CDR3 amino acids: CASRAEQTLRTEAFF. Here the CDR3 DNA reads TGTGCCAGCAGAGCGGAACAGACCCTTAGAACTGAAGCTTTCTTT. The genes are TRBV2 and TRBJ1-1; no definite D call. V was pared by 6 bases and J by 5 bases, with 19 bases between. This CDR3 region has 15 residues. From germline, CDR1 is SNHLY and CDR2 FYNNEI.

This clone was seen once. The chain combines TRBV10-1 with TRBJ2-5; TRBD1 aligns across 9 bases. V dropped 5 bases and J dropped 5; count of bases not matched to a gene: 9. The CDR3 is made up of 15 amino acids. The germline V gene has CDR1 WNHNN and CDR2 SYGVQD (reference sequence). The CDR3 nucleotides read TGCGCCAGCAGTCCCCGGACAGGGGTTGAGGAGACCCAGTACTTC. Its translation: CASSPRTGVEETQYF.

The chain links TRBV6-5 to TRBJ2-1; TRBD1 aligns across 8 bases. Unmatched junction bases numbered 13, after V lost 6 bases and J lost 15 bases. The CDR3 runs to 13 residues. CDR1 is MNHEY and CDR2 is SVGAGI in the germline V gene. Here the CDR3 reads CASSFGTGFNSFF. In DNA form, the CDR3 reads TGTGCCAGCAGCTTCGGGACAGGTTTTAATTCGTTCTTC.

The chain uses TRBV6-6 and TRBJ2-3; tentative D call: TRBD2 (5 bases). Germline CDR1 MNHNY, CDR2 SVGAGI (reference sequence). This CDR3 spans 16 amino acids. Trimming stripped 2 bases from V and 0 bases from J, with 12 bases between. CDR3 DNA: TGTGCCAGCAGTTACCGAGACTACCGTAGCACAGATACGCAGTATTTT. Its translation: CASSYRDYRSTDTQYF.